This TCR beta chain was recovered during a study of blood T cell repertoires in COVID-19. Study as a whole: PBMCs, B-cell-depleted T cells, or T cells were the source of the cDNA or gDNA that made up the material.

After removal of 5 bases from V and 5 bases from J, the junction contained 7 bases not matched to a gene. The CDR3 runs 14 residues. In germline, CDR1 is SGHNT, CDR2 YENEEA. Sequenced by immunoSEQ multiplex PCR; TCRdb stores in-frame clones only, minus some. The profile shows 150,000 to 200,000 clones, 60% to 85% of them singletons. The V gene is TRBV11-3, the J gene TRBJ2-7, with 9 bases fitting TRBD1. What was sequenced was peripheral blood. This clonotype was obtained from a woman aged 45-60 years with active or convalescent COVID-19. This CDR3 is CASSPGQGFNEQYF. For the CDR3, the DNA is TGTGCCAGCAGCCCGGGACAGGGTTTCAACGAGCAGTACTTC.